This T cell receptor beta chain appears in the sequencing data of a study of T cell changes during pregnancy in multiple sclerosis. Only in-frame clones appear in the TCRdb table, and some are missing; sequencing was by immunoSEQ multiplex PCR. Here the sample spans tens of thousands of clones, more than 85% being singletons. CDR1 PRHDT and CDR2 FYEKMQ come from the germline V gene (reference sequence). The CDR3 has 14 residues. Trimming cost V 5 bases and J 1 base, with 11 bases left between them. The V gene is TRBV13, the J gene TRBJ1-1; D unclear. The sample here was peripheral blood, taken before pregnancy. This sequence was found in a female donor with multiple sclerosis, enrolled in a pregnancy study. This CDR3 reads CASSQDSRNTEAFF. Written as DNA, the CDR3 is TGTGCCAGCAGCCAAGACTCCCGGAACACTGAAGCTTTCTTT.